These 9 T cell receptor beta chains originate from one sample sequenced in a study of T cell changes during pregnancy in multiple sclerosis. The table came from immunoSEQ multiplex PCR; TCRdb's copy has only in-frame clones and leaves some out. This table holds around 78,000 clones, around 93% found once. The sequencing here drew on peripheral blood, taken in the second trimester of pregnancy. The receptors stem from a female donor with multiple sclerosis, enrolled in a pregnancy study.

The rearrangement joins TRBV5-6 to TRBJ2-7; 7 nucleotides match TRBD1. The germline V gene has CDR1 SGHDT and CDR2 YYEEEE. The CDR3 is 14 residues long. Unmatched junction bases numbered 6, after V lost 4 bases and J lost 2 bases. The CDR3 sequence is CASSTPGQTYEQYF. The DNA of the CDR3 is TGTGCCAGCAGCACTCCGGGACAGACCTACGAGCAGTACTTC.

The rearrangement links TRBV7-2 to TRBJ1-2, with D maybe TRBD1 (5 bases). There are 14 residues in the CDR3. V was trimmed by 1 base and J by 3 bases, leaving 9 bases between them. The V gene's germline CDR1 is SGHTA and CDR2 FQGNSA. CDR3 residues: CASSLGPRDYGYTF. The CDR3 DNA reads TGTGCCAGCAGCTTAGGGCCCAGGGACTATGGCTACACCTTC.

The J gene is TRBJ2-7, the V gene TRBV7-9; TRBD1 is a possible D gene (6 bases). The CDR3 extends over 12 amino acids. Germline CDR1 reads SEHNR; CDR2 reads FQNEAQ (reference sequence). V was clipped by 10 bases and J by 2 bases, with 12 bases between them. The CDR3 DNA follows: TGTGCCACCTACAAGGGGGCCTACGAGCAGTACTTC. It yields the protein CATYKGAYEQYF.

The genes are TRBV5-1 and TRBJ1-5, with a weak D call TRBD1 (6 bases). The germline V gene has CDR1 SGHRS and CDR2 YFSETQ. V lost 0 bases and J 1 base, leaving 8 bases between the germline ends. This CDR3 comprises 15 residues. In nucleotides, the CDR3 is TGCGCCAGCAGCTTGGTGACAGGAAGCAATCAGCCCCAGCATTTT. Amino acids: CASSLVTGSNQPQHF.

The rearrangement uses TRBV5-5 and TRBJ1-4; 10 nucleotides align to TRBD1. The length of the CDR3 is 15 residues. The germline gives CDR1 SGHKS, CDR2 YYEKEE (reference sequence). With V trimmed by 4 bases and J by 8 bases, 8 bases remained unmatched. CDR3 sequence (DNA): TGTGCCAGCAGCCAAACCGGGACAGGGGTCGAAAAACTGTTTTTT. Residues: CASSQTGTGVEKLFF.

This clone has just a few counts. The V call is TRBV6-1, the J call TRBJ2-7, with D maybe TRBD2 (6 bases). From germline, CDR1 is MNHNS and CDR2 SASEGT. The CDR3 runs to 15 residues. Trimming removed 5 bases at V and 2 bases at J, with 16 bases between. CDR3 amino acids: CASSPSIAEPYEQYF. The CDR3 nucleotides read TGTGCCAGCAGTCCATCTATAGCGGAACCCTACGAGCAGTACTTC.

The DNA of the CDR3 is TGTGCCAGCAGTTTATCGATGAGAATCGATCACTATGGCTACACCTTC. This codes for CASSLSMRIDHYGYTF. The chain joins TRBV27 to TRBJ1-2; D not resolved. This CDR3 is 16 amino acids long. Germline V CDR1 and CDR2: MNHEY, SMNVEV (reference sequence). V was pared by 0 bases and J by 3 bases, with 14 bases between.

With respect to this clone: Different DNA sequences within this sample yield the same CDR3. The genes are TRBV11-3 and TRBJ2-2; D gene ambiguous. CDR3 size: 13 residues. Germline V gives CDR1 SGHNT, CDR2 YENEEA. V lost 3 bases and J lost 1, with 3 bases in between. The CDR3 protein is CASSFLNTGELFF. The CDR3 DNA sequence: TGTGCCAGCAGCTTTCTGAACACCGGGGAGCTGTTTTTT.

The gene calls are TRBV2 and TRBJ2-7, with 11 bases aligning to TRBD1. Germline CDR1 is SNHLY and CDR2 is FYNNEI. This CDR3 is 13 amino acids long. Unmatched junction bases numbered 5, after V lost 9 bases and J lost 4 bases. CDR3 DNA sequence: TGTGCCAGTCACCGGGACAGGGGGTACGAGCAGTACTTC. Its translation is CASHRDRGYEQYF.